This is a list of T cell receptor beta chains from one sample in a study of response to subunit inactivated influenza vaccine. TCRdb ran MiXCR on the RT-PCR reads and lists one entry per CDR3 protein. The sample holds 280,000 or so distinct CDR3 sequences, less than 25% seen once. Sequencing was performed on PBMCs from blood, taken less than 22 months after vaccination. The receptors shown here come from a man between 50 and 69 years old who received an inactivated influenza vaccine. CDR3s include the opening cysteine and the closing phenylalanine or tryptophan. The D gene is left open where the match is weak. Size is stated for part of the rows, as once, few or many counts, or as a class when the clone is expanded.

len: 13
d_gene: .
abundance: many
j_gene: TRBJ1-2
v_gene: TRBV5-1
CDR3nt: TGCGCCAGCAGCCCTGCTGGAAACTATGGCTACACCTTC
CDR3aa: CASSPAGNYGYTF

len: 16
d_gene: TRBD2
abundance: .
j_gene: TRBJ2-1
v_gene: TRBV4-3
CDR3nt: TGCGCCAGCAGCCAAGGGGCTAGCGGGAGGAACAATGAGCAGTTCTTC
CDR3aa: CASSQGASGRNNEQFF

len: 17
d_gene: TRBD1
abundance: .
j_gene: TRBJ1-4
v_gene: TRBV7-8
CDR3nt: TGTGCCAGCAGCTTAGGGAACAGGGGGCGTAGTAATGAAAAACTGTTTTTT
CDR3aa: CASSLGNRGRSNEKLFF

len: 14
d_gene: .
abundance: .
j_gene: TRBJ2-1
v_gene: TRBV9
CDR3nt: TGTGCCAGCAGCGTAGCCACTAGGGCACACGAGCAGTTCTTC
CDR3aa: CASSVATRAHEQFF

len: 19
d_gene: .
abundance: few
j_gene: TRBJ2-7
v_gene: TRBV6-5
CDR3nt: TGTGCCAGCAGTTACCGGCGCAGGTGGGACACCGGTGGCTCCTACGAGCAGTACTTC
CDR3aa: CASSYRRRWDTGGSYEQYF

len: 11
d_gene: .
abundance: .
j_gene: TRBJ1-6
v_gene: TRBV28
CDR3nt: TGTGCCAGCAGGACCGGTGATCCCCTCCACTTT
CDR3aa: CASRTGDPLHF

len: 14
d_gene: TRBD1
abundance: few
j_gene: TRBJ1-5
v_gene: TRBV20-1
CDR3nt: TGCAGTGCTAGAGTTGGGACAGGGTATCAGCCCCAGCATTTT
CDR3aa: CSARVGTGYQPQHF

len: 15
d_gene: .
abundance: few
j_gene: TRBJ1-5
v_gene: TRBV20-1
CDR3nt: TGCAGTGCTAGAGATCCGGCAGGGCCGGATCAGCCCCAGCATTTT
CDR3aa: CSARDPAGPDQPQHF

len: 11
d_gene: .
abundance: few
j_gene: TRBJ1-3
v_gene: TRBV30
CDR3nt: TGTGCCTGGAGTACAGTAGGACAGAGATATTTT
CDR3aa: CAWSTVGQRYF

len: 13
d_gene: .
abundance: .
j_gene: TRBJ2-7
v_gene: TRBV20-1
CDR3nt: TGCAGTGCTAGAGAACACAGGGCCTACGAGCAGTACTTC
CDR3aa: CSAREHRAYEQYF

len: 19
d_gene: TRBD2
abundance: few
j_gene: TRBJ2-4
v_gene: TRBV2
CDR3nt: TGTGCCAGCAGTGTTTCCGGGACTAGCGGGCCGCTAGCCAAAAACATTCAGTACTTC
CDR3aa: CASSVSGTSGPLAKNIQYF